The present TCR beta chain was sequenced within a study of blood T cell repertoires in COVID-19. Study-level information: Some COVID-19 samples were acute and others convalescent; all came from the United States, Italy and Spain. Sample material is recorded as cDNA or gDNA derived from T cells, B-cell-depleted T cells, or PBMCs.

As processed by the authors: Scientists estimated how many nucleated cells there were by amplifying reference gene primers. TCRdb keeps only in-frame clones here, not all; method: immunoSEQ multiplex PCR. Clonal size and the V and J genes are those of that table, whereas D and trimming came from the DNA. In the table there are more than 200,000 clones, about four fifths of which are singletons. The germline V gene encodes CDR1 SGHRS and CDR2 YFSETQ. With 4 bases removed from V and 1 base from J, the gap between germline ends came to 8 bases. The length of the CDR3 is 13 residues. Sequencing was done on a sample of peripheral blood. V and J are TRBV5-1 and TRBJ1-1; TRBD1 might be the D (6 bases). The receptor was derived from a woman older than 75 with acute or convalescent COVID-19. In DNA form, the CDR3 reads TGCGCCAGCAGCCCGACAGGGAACACTGAAGCTTTCTTT. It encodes CASSPTGNTEAFF. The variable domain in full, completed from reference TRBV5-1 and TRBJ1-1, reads KAGVTQTPRYLIKTRGQQVTLSCSPISGHRSVSWYQQTPGQGLQFLFEYFSETQRNKGNFPGRFSGRQFSNSRSEMNVSTLELGDSALYLCASSPTGNTEAFFGQGTRLTVV.